These 28 T cell receptor beta chains originate from one sample sequenced in a study of Ad26.COV2.S vaccination and SARS-CoV-2 variants. Sequencing used immunoSEQ multiplex PCR; TCRdb keeps in-frame clones, though not all of them. The sample has 150,000 to 200,000 clones; around 88% are singletons. This sample comprised peripheral blood, obtained after recovery from COVID-19. The receptors here all came from a human donor who had recovered from COVID-19.

The genes are TRBV4-1 and TRBJ2-3; possible D gene TRBD2, 5 bases. V lost 0 bases, J lost 2 bases, and 12 bases lay in between. Germline values: CDR1 MGHRA, CDR2 YSYEKL. The CDR3 has 16 residues. The CDR3 sequence: CASSQDRGLITDTQYF. CDR3 in DNA: TGCGCCAGCAGCCAAGATCGTGGACTCATCACAGATACGCAGTATTTT.

The V call is TRBV6-5, the J call TRBJ1-1, with D hard to call. CDR3 length equals 13 residues. Trimming took off 6 bases at V and 1 base at J, with 9 bases between the two ends. CDR1 and CDR2 (germline): MNHEY, SVGAGI. The CDR3 loop is CASSPPQNTEAFF. CDR3 coding DNA: TGTGCCAGCAGCCCCCCCCAGAACACTGAAGCTTTCTTT.

The V call is TRBV5-1, the J call TRBJ2-5, with 8 bases fitting TRBD1. CDR3 length: 14 amino acids. Germline values: CDR1 SGHRS, CDR2 YFSETQ. V lost 0 bases and J lost 4; bases outside the gene matches: 2. The CDR3 nucleotides are TGCGCCAGCAGCTTGGGAGGACAGGGAGAGACCCAGTACTTC. This codes for CASSLGGQGETQYF.

The chain combines TRBV13 with TRBJ2-7; D is unclear. This CDR3 has 13 residues. The germline V and J ends were trimmed by 2 bases and 2 bases, with 7 bases remaining between them. In germline, CDR1 is PRHDT, CDR2 FYEKMQ (reference sequence). The CDR3 loop reads CASSLSGAYEQYF. In nucleotides, the CDR3 is TGTGCCAGCAGCTTAAGTGGGGCCTACGAGCAGTACTTC.

The CDR3 sequence is CASSLTGGQPQHF. CDR3 DNA sequence: TGTGCCAGCAGCTTAACAGGGGGTCAGCCCCAGCATTTT. The chain recombines TRBV7-2 with TRBJ1-5, with TRBD1 identical over 8 bases. Looked up from germline, CDR1 is SGHTA and CDR2 is FQGNSA. J was trimmed by 6 bases and V by 2 bases; bases with no gene match: 0. This CDR3 is 13 amino acids long.

The gene calls are TRBV29-1 and TRBJ2-7, with D possibly called TRBD1 or TRBD2 (5 bases each). Trimming removed 6 bases at V and 1 base at J, with 19 bases between. Per germline, CDR1 SQVTM and CDR2 ANQGSEA. This CDR3 has 15 amino acids. The CDR3 loop is CSVEYPGRDSYEQYF. As DNA, the CDR3 is TGCAGCGTAGAGTATCCGGGACGGGATTCCTACGAGCAGTACTTC.

This clone occurred once. This chain links TRBV5-1 with TRBJ2-2; 10 bases fit TRBD2. There are 19 residues in the CDR3. CDR1 and CDR2 from the germline V gene are SGHRS and YFSETQ. J gave up 5 bases and V 0 bases, and 13 bases lay outside the gene matches. CDR3 protein: CASSLEFASGSGMTGELFF. The CDR3 DNA reads as TGCGCCAGCAGCTTGGAGTTCGCTAGCGGGAGTGGGATGACCGGGGAGCTGTTTTTT.

The chain carries TRBV28 and TRBJ2-2, with a tentative D call TRBD2 (6 bases). The V end was cut by 10 bases, the J end by 1 base, with 13 bases between. Germline-derived CDR1 and CDR2 are MDHEN and SYDVKM. This CDR3 is 14 amino acids long. The CDR3 sequence: CATPGDQNTGELFF. The CDR3 DNA reads as TGTGCCACCCCGGGAGATCAGAACACCGGGGAGCTGTTTTTT.

V is TRBV19 and J is TRBJ2-7, with a possible D match to TRBD2 (5 bases). V was shortened by 6 bases and J by 4 bases, with 19 bases between the two germline ends. From germline, CDR1 is LNHDA and CDR2 SQIVND (reference sequence). The CDR3 length is 15 residues. This CDR3 is CASSGPGSSLYEQYF. In nucleotides, the CDR3 is TGTGCCAGTAGCGGCCCGGGGAGTTCGTTGTACGAGCAGTACTTC.

This sequence joins TRBV5-1 and TRBJ2-1, with no clear D. V gave up 4 bases and J gave up 4 bases, with 12 bases separating them. The CDR3 has 14 amino acids. Germline CDR1 SGHRS, CDR2 YFSETQ. CDR3 coding DNA: TGCGCCAGCAGCCAGACAAGAAATTACAATGAGCAGTTCTTC. It codes for CASSQTRNYNEQFF.

This rearrangement joins TRBV6-5 to TRBJ1-4, with 7 bases matching TRBD1. V gave up 4 bases and J gave up 4 bases; unmatched junction bases: 6. The CDR3 consists of 15 residues. CDR1 and CDR2 (germline): MNHEY, SVGAGI. The CDR3 is CASSSQTGSNEKLFF. DNA for the CDR3: TGTGCCAGCAGTTCCCAGACAGGGAGTAATGAAAAACTGTTTTTT.

Only one count was recorded for this clone. This rearrangement joins TRBV3-1 (or the pseudogene TRBV3-2) to TRBJ2-7; 9 positions match TRBD1. V trimming: 8 bases; J trimming: 3 bases; junction bases outside the gene matches: 2. CDR1 is LGHDT, CDR2 YNNKEL, per germline (reference sequence). The CDR3 length is 12 residues. Written as DNA, the CDR3 is TGTGCCAGCGGACAGGGGCTCTACGAGCAGTACTTC. This sequence encodes CASGQGLYEQYF.

The chain couples TRBV11-2 to TRBJ2-4, with D possibly matching TRBD2 (5 bases). V was trimmed by 5 bases and J by 3 bases, leaving 11 bases between them. From germline, CDR1 is SGHAT and CDR2 FQNNGV. The CDR3 contains 14 residues. This CDR3 reads CASSEGAIKNIQYF. In DNA, the CDR3 is TGTGCCAGCAGCGAGGGAGCTATCAAAAACATTCAGTACTTC.

The rearrangement links TRBV5-4 to TRBJ2-5; D is possibly TRBD1 (5 bases). This CDR3 region has 13 residues. Germline CDR1 reads SGHNT; CDR2 reads YYREEE (reference sequence). Trimming shortened V by 4 bases and J by 1 base, and 8 bases separated the two germline ends. This CDR3 reads CASSVRVQETQYF. The CDR3 coding sequence is TGTGCCAGCAGCGTCAGGGTCCAAGAGACCCAGTACTTC.

This rearrangement joins TRBV6-5 to TRBJ1-4; 8 nucleotides match TRBD1. From germline, CDR1 is MNHEY and CDR2 SVGAGI. The CDR3 is made up of 15 amino acids. V lost 6 bases and J lost 7; bases outside the gene matches: 10. The CDR3 bases are TGTGCCAGCAGCGCTACAGGGGGACCGGGTGAAAAACTGTTTTTT. Residues: CASSATGGPGEKLFF.

V usage is TRBV19 and J usage is TRBJ2-7; D is unclear. The CDR3 contains 14 residues. Germline CDR1 LNHDA, CDR2 SQIVND (reference sequence). Trimming stripped 3 bases from V and 1 base from J, with 10 bases between. CDR3 in amino acids: CASSIRLLSYEQYF. CDR3 nucleotide sequence: TGTGCCAGTAGTATTAGGCTCTTATCCTACGAGCAGTACTTC.

The rearrangement links TRBV2 to TRBJ1-5, with D tentatively TRBD1 (6 bases). CDR3 size: 14 residues. CDR1 and CDR2 from the germline V gene are SNHLY and FYNNEI. Deletions cut 4 bases from V and 3 bases from J, with 10 bases between. The CDR3 nucleotides are TGTGCCAGCAGTGCGGGGGGCAACAATCAGCCCCAGCATTTT. Translation gives CASSAGGNNQPQHF.

V gene TRBV4-1 combines with J gene TRBJ1-2; maybe TRBD1 (5 bases). Germline CDR1 reads MGHRA; CDR2 reads YSYEKL. V dropped 3 bases and J dropped 7 bases, with 18 bases sitting between them. This CDR3 comprises 15 residues. This CDR3 is CASSQGEQGPPGYTF. DNA of the CDR3: TGCGCCAGCAGCCAGGGGGAGCAGGGACCTCCTGGCTACACCTTC.

This clone was found once. The chain employs TRBV12-3 or TRBV12-4 and TRBJ1-2; TRBD1 agrees at 8 bases. The CDR3 is 13 amino acids. The ends lost 10 bases at V and 3 bases at J; junction bases unmatched: 7. The CDR3 DNA reads as TGTGCCACCCAGGGGGCTTCGGACTATGGCTACACCTTC. It specifies CATQGASDYGYTF.

This chain links TRBV6-5 with TRBJ1-1; no reliable D call. The V end was cut by 7 bases, the J end by 7 bases, with 13 bases between. CDR3 length: 12 amino acids. Germline CDR1 reads MNHEY; CDR2 reads SVGAGI. CDR3 DNA: TGTGCCAGCATAACAAACGGGGATGAAGCTTTCTTT. This codes for CASITNGDEAFF.

The chain employs TRBV7-8 and TRBJ2-1; maybe TRBD2 (7 bases). This CDR3 is 16 amino acids long. V gave up 1 base and J gave up 7 bases, with 17 bases separating them. The germline gives CDR1 SGHVS, CDR2 FQNEAQ. Written as DNA, the CDR3 is TGTGCCAGCAGCTTAGAAGGGGGGGGTTTTCAAAATGAGCAGTTCTTC. This sequence encodes CASSLEGGGFQNEQFF.

This chain links TRBV7-9 with TRBJ2-1; D gene ambiguous. Germline loops: CDR1 SEHNR, CDR2 FQNEAQ (reference sequence). Trimming pared 4 bases from V and 8 bases from J, leaving 6 bases between. The CDR3 runs to 11 residues. CDR3 sequence reads: CASSSGDEQFF. Written as DNA, the CDR3 is TGTGCCAGCAGCTCCGGCGATGAGCAGTTCTTC.

CDR3 sequence (DNA): TGTGCCAGTAGTTTTGGCCGGGCTGAAGCTTTCTTT. Its translation is CASSFGRAEAFF. The V and J genes are TRBV19 and TRBJ1-1; D ambiguous. The CDR3 is made up of 12 amino acids. The V end was cut by 5 bases, the J end by 6 bases, with 10 bases between. The germline V gene encodes CDR1 LNHDA and CDR2 SQIVND (reference sequence). Full variable domain (remainder filled in from reference TRBV19 and TRBJ1-1): DGGITQSPKYLFRKEGQNVTLSCEQNLNHDAMYWYRQDPGQGLRLIYYSQIVNDFQKGDIAEGYSVSREKKESFPLTVTSAQKNPTAFYLCASSFGRAEAFFGQGTRLTVV.

V gene TRBV14 combines with J gene TRBJ2-6, with D perhaps being TRBD1 or TRBD2 (6 bases each). The germline V gene encodes CDR1 SGHDN and CDR2 FVKESK. The CDR3 runs 17 residues. The ends were cut back, 3 bases at V and 0 bases at J, with 12 bases in the middle. The chain's CDR3 is CASSQMGGGSGANVLTF. The CDR3 nucleotides are TGTGCCAGCAGCCAGATGGGGGGCGGCTCTGGGGCCAACGTCCTGACTTTC.

This chain uses TRBV19 with TRBJ2-7, with D tentatively TRBD1 (6 bases). The CDR3 is 13 residues long. CDR1 LNHDA and CDR2 SQIVND come from the germline V gene (reference sequence). The V and J ends lost 4 bases and 6 bases respectively, with 13 bases between them. Here the CDR3 DNA reads TGTGCCAGTAGTAGACAGGTGGTATCCGAGCAGTACTTC. Translating it yields CASSRQVVSEQYF.

This chain joins TRBV6-5 and TRBJ1-6, with TRBD1 identical over 7 bases. Germline V gene data show CDR1 as MNHEY and CDR2 as SVGAGI. The CDR3 has 15 amino acids. The J segment lost 8 bases and the V segment lost 5 bases, leaving 9 bases of the junction unmatched. The CDR3 nucleotides read TGTGCCAGCAGTCAGGGCCGGGACAGACATTCACCCCTCCACTTT. Protein sequence: CASSQGRDRHSPLHF.

This sequence joins TRBV10-3 and TRBJ1-4; D is possibly TRBD1 (5 bases). Trimming took 5 bases from V and 11 from J, leaving 27 bases between them. The CDR3 has 17 residues. CDR1 and CDR2 from the germline V gene are ENHRY and SYGVKD. This chain's CDR3 is CAISKYLSGTGQGKLFF. As DNA, the CDR3 is TGTGCCATCAGTAAGTACCTGAGTGGCACAGGCCAAGGGAAACTGTTTTTT.

The gene calls are TRBV3-1 (or the pseudogene TRBV3-2) and TRBJ2-2, with D unclear. Germline values: CDR1 LGHDT, CDR2 YNNKEL (reference sequence). V dropped 4 bases and J dropped 6 bases, with 6 bases sitting between them. The CDR3 runs to 12 residues. The DNA for the CDR3 is TGTGCCAGCAGCCGGGGTTCCGGGGAGCTGTTTTTT. Protein product: CASSRGSGELFF.